These 28 T cell receptor beta chains were all obtained from the same sample, sequenced in a study of blood T cell repertoires in COVID-19. Profiling relied on immunoSEQ multiplex PCR, and the TCRdb table lists in-frame clones only, not all of them. The sample has approximately 180,000 clones, approximately 80% seen once. The sequenced sample consisted of peripheral blood. The receptors were gathered from a woman in her forties with COVID-19, enrolled during active disease.

The chain employs TRBV9 and TRBJ1-4; unclear D gene. CDR1 SGDLS and CDR2 YYNGEE come from the germline V gene. The germline V and J ends were trimmed by 3 bases and 8 bases, with 8 bases remaining between them. The CDR3 sequence is 12 residues long. The CDR3 reads CASSGIQEKLFF. The CDR3 region has the DNA TGTGCCAGCAGCGGCATACAGGAAAAACTGTTTTTT.

This chain links TRBV18 with TRBJ1-1; 9 bases agree with TRBD1. The CDR3 is made up of 15 amino acids. The germline V gene encodes CDR1 KGHSH and CDR2 LQKENI. Trimming removed 3 bases from V and 7 bases from J; junction bases left unmatched: 9. The CDR3 region is CASSPTGGGGNEAFF. The CDR3 nucleotides read TGTGCCAGCTCACCCACAGGGGGCGGAGGTAATGAAGCTTTCTTT.

This chain uses TRBV25-1 with TRBJ2-1, with 7 nucleotides matching TRBD2. The germline V gene has CDR1 MGHDK and CDR2 SYGVNS. J was trimmed by 0 bases and V by 3 bases; bases with no gene match: 8. The CDR3 is 17 residues long. This CDR3 reads CASSDGVLAVSYNEQFF. The CDR3 DNA is TGTGCCAGCAGTGACGGGGTGCTAGCGGTCTCCTACAATGAGCAGTTCTTC.

This chain links TRBV24-1 with TRBJ2-1, with TRBD1 matching over 9 bases. The CDR3 sequence is 15 residues long. Germline V gene lookup returns CDR1 KGHDR and CDR2 SFDVKD. J was trimmed by 8 bases and V by 7 bases; bases with no gene match: 11. CDR3 bases: TGTGCCACCAGCGCTCCGGGACAGGGTCAGGATGAGCAGTTCTTC. This codes for CATSAPGQGQDEQFF.

This clone has only one observation. CDR3 residues: CASSPAGISQETQYF. Written as DNA, the CDR3 is TGTGCCAGCTCACCGGCCGGGATCAGCCAAGAGACCCAGTACTTC. The chain combines TRBV18 with TRBJ2-5; a weak D match, TRBD2 (5 bases). CDR1 is KGHSH and CDR2 is LQKENI in the germline V gene. V was pared by 3 bases and J by 1 base, with 12 bases between. The CDR3 extends over 15 amino acids.

This sequence joins TRBV5-1 and TRBJ1-2, with D unresolved. V lost 0 bases and J lost 0, with 9 bases in between. The CDR3 is 15 residues long. Germline V lookup: CDR1 SGHRS, CDR2 YFSETQ. As DNA, the CDR3 is TGCGCCAGCAGCTTGGAACAGAACCCTAACTATGGCTACACCTTC. This codes for CASSLEQNPNYGYTF. Full variable domain (missing parts from reference TRBV5-1 and TRBJ1-2): KAGVTQTPRYLIKTRGQQVTLSCSPISGHRSVSWYQQTPGQGLQFLFEYFSETQRNKGNFPGRFSGRQFSNSRSEMNVSTLELGDSALYLCASSLEQNPNYGYTFGSGTRLTVV.

The chain links TRBV28 to TRBJ1-3; D is uncertain. CDR1 MDHEN and CDR2 SYDVKM come from the germline V gene. Trimming pared 4 bases from V and 0 bases from J, leaving 13 bases between. The CDR3 has 16 residues. The CDR3, as DNA: TGTGCCAGCAGTTCGCCGTTTCTTAGCTCTGGAAACACCATATATTTT. Translated: CASSSPFLSSGNTIYF.

In its sample, this clone was seen a few times. This chain connects TRBV4-2 to TRBJ2-1; TRBD2 agrees at 9 bases. With V trimmed by 3 bases and J by 0 bases, 3 bases remained unmatched. The length of the CDR3 is 16 residues. Germline assignment: CDR1 LGHNA and CDR2 YNFKEQ. The CDR3 sequence is CASSHFSGSSYNEQFF. The CDR3 DNA follows: TGTGCCAGCAGCCATTTTAGCGGGAGCTCCTACAATGAGCAGTTCTTC.

CDR3 sequence: CASSDLPSGGAGSDTQYF. The CDR3 bases are TGTGCCAGCAGTGACCTCCCTAGCGGGGGGGCCGGGTCAGATACGCAGTATTTT. The chain couples TRBV2 to TRBJ2-3, with 12 bases that match TRBD2. With 3 bases clipped from V and 4 bases from J, the junction kept 11 bases outside the gene matches. This CDR3 comprises 18 residues. CDR1 is SNHLY and CDR2 is FYNNEI in the germline V gene. Together with reference TRBV2 and TRBJ2-3, the CDR3 gives the full variable domain: EPEVTQTPSHQVTQMGQEVILRCVPISNHLYFYWYRQILGQKVEFLVSFYNNEISEKSEIFDDQFSVERPDGSNFTLKIRSTKLEDSAMYFCASSDLPSGGAGSDTQYFGPGTRLTVL.

This chain joins TRBV19 and TRBJ1-4; no reliable D call. The germline V and J ends were trimmed by 0 bases and 8 bases, with 16 bases remaining between them. CDR3 length equals 16 residues. The germline CDR1 and CDR2 sequences are LNHDA and SQIVND (reference sequence). The CDR3 DNA reads as TGTGCCAGTAGTATAGAGGTTGGTCGCGACACCGAAAAACTGTTTTTT. Translated: CASSIEVGRDTEKLFF. The full variable domain, completed using reference TRBV19 and TRBJ1-4, is DGGITQSPKYLFRKEGQNVTLSCEQNLNHDAMYWYRQDPGQGLRLIYYSQIVNDFQKGDIAEGYSVSREKKESFPLTVTSAQKNPTAFYLCASSIEVGRDTEKLFFGSGTQLSVL.

This chain links TRBV27 with TRBJ2-7, with TRBD2 matching over 8 bases. The junction had 9 bases not matched to a gene; V was cut back by 3 bases and J by 2 bases. This CDR3 contains 16 residues. Germline-derived CDR1 and CDR2 are MNHEY and SMNVEV (reference sequence). Here the CDR3 reads CASSFSTGGNPYEQYF. CDR3 bases: TGTGCCAGCAGTTTCTCAACGGGGGGGAACCCCTACGAGCAGTACTTC.

The V call is TRBV5-1, the J call TRBJ2-5; TRBD2 is a possible D gene (6 bases). In germline, CDR1 is SGHRS, CDR2 YFSETQ. This CDR3 is 13 amino acids long. V lost 2 bases to trimming and J lost 3 bases, with 8 bases between them. The CDR3 reads CASSFPGEETQYF. As DNA, the CDR3 is TGCGCCAGCAGCTTCCCGGGGGAAGAGACCCAGTACTTC.

This chain connects TRBV6-4 to TRBJ2-1; 10 bases fit TRBD2. Unmatched junction bases numbered 9, after V lost 3 bases and J lost 7 bases. The CDR3 is made up of 16 amino acids. Germline V gene data show CDR1 as MRHNA and CDR2 as SNTAGT. Written as DNA, the CDR3 is TGTGCCAGCAGTGAAATGGTTCTAGCGGGAGTAAATGAGCAGTTCTTC. Its protein is CASSEMVLAGVNEQFF.

The chain couples TRBV6-5 to TRBJ1-4, with D possibly TRBD1 on 6 matching bases. Germline lookup yields CDR1 MNHEY and CDR2 SVGAGI. V was pared by 6 bases and J by 0 bases, with 11 bases between. The CDR3 sequence is 15 residues long. CDR3: CASRSTGPTNEKLFF. Here the CDR3 DNA reads TGTGCCAGCAGATCTACAGGGCCAACTAATGAAAAACTGTTTTTT.

The chain recombines TRBV11-1 with TRBJ1-1; D may be TRBD1 (5 bases). Germline CDR1 SGHAT, CDR2 FQDESV (reference sequence). The CDR3 loop spans 14 amino acids. V lost 1 base and J lost 8, with 14 bases in between. The CDR3 nucleotides are TGTGCCAGCAGCTTAGGGTTAATGGCAGGGGAAGCTTTCTTT. It is translated as CASSLGLMAGEAFF.

V gene TRBV27 combines with J gene TRBJ2-1; 11 nucleotides agree with TRBD2. Germline V gene sequence: CDR1 MNHEY, CDR2 SMNVEV (reference sequence). The CDR3 totals 15 residues. The junction had 5 bases not matched to a gene; V was cut back by 0 bases and J by 10 bases. The CDR3 sequence: CASSLSSGRVLEQFF. The CDR3 region has the DNA TGTGCCAGCAGTTTATCTAGCGGGAGGGTATTAGAGCAGTTCTTC.

The rearrangement uses TRBV6-5 and TRBJ1-2; D remains ambiguous. This CDR3 spans 14 amino acids. Between the trimmed V and J ends, which lost 3 bases and 3 bases, there was a span of 11 bases. CDR1 and CDR2 (germline): MNHEY, SVGAGI. This CDR3 reads CASSYGPPYYGYTF. DNA of the CDR3: TGTGCCAGCAGTTATGGGCCGCCCTACTATGGCTACACCTTC.

This chain links TRBV7-9 with TRBJ2-5, with TRBD1 identical over 9 bases. The germline gives CDR1 SEHNR, CDR2 FQNEAQ (reference sequence). CDR3 length equals 14 residues. V was pared by 5 bases and J by 5 bases, with 6 bases of the junction left unmatched. The CDR3 reads CASSRGQGGETQYF. The CDR3 coding sequence is TGTGCCAGCAGCCGGGGACAGGGAGGGGAGACCCAGTACTTC.

The V call is TRBV20-1, the J call TRBJ1-2; D gene unclear. Germline assignment: CDR1 DFQATT and CDR2 SNEGSKA (reference sequence). This CDR3 contains 11 residues. Trimming pared 6 bases from V and 8 bases from J, leaving 13 bases between. CDR3 amino acids: CSAREASGYTF. DNA for the CDR3: TGCAGTGCCCGTGAGGCCTCCGGCTACACCTTC.

The chain has TRBV2 and TRBJ1-5, with D unclear. The CDR3 is 15 amino acids. Germline CDR1 and CDR2: SNHLY and FYNNEI. The V end lost 4 bases, the J end lost 6 bases, and 16 bases lay between the germline ends. The CDR3 region is CASSGGLQGGQPQHF. The DNA of the CDR3 is TGTGCCAGCAGTGGAGGATTGCAAGGTGGTCAGCCCCAGCATTTT. The complete variable domain, with remaining parts taken from reference TRBV2 and TRBJ1-5, reads EPEVTQTPSHQVTQMGQEVILRCVPISNHLYFYWYRQILGQKVEFLVSFYNNEISEKSEIFDDQFSVERPDGSNFTLKIRSTKLEDSAMYFCASSGGLQGGQPQHFGDGTRLSIL.

This clone has just one count. The chain carries TRBV4-1 and TRBJ2-7, with 8 bases matching TRBD2. The trim removed 5 bases at V and 1 base at J, leaving 1 base unmatched. Germline V gene data show CDR1 as MGHRA and CDR2 as YSYEKL. The CDR3 has 13 amino acids. CDR3 nucleotides: TGCGCCAGCAGCGCGGGGGGATCCTACGAGCAGTACTTC. This sequence encodes CASSAGGSYEQYF.

The chain carries TRBV11-3 and TRBJ2-7; the D gene is possibly TRBD1 (5 bases). The CDR3 runs to 14 residues. Germline V gene sequence: CDR1 SGHNT, CDR2 YENEEA. The V end was cut by 5 bases, the J end by 5 bases, with 16 bases between. The CDR3 region is CASSPGPPEDEQYF. DNA for the CDR3: TGTGCCAGCAGCCCAGGGCCTCCCGAGGACGAGCAGTACTTC. Supplemented by reference TRBV11-3 and TRBJ2-7, the full variable domain reads EAGVVQSPRYKIIEKKQPVAFWCNPISGHNTLYWYLQNLGQGPELLIRYENEEAVDDSQLPKDRFSAERLKGVDSTLKIQPAELGDSAVYLCASSPGPPEDEQYFGPGTRLTVT.

The chain has TRBV6-5 and TRBJ2-1; D call uncertain. V lost 3 bases and J lost 0, with 9 bases in between. Germline CDR1 reads MNHEY; CDR2 reads SVGAGI. The CDR3 extends over 15 amino acids. CDR3 sequence: CASSYGGSSYNEQFF. CDR3 nucleotide sequence: TGTGCCAGCAGTTATGGCGGTAGCTCCTACAATGAGCAGTTCTTC.

V is TRBV5-1 and J is TRBJ2-5; 7 nucleotides line up with TRBD1. Germline V gene data show CDR1 as SGHRS and CDR2 as YFSETQ. V trimming: 4 bases; J trimming: 5 bases; junction bases outside the gene matches: 14. The CDR3 sequence is 16 residues long. This chain's CDR3 is CASSVRQGRVSETQYF. For the CDR3, the DNA is TGCGCCAGCAGCGTCCGACAGGGACGGGTATCGGAGACCCAGTACTTC.

V and J are TRBV5-4 and TRBJ2-7, with D perhaps TRBD2 (6 bases). Germline V lookup: CDR1 SGHNT, CDR2 YYREEE (reference sequence). The CDR3 consists of 15 residues. With 2 bases removed from V and 2 bases from J, the gap between germline ends came to 14 bases. This chain's CDR3 is CASSFSGRGTYEQYF. In DNA form, the CDR3 reads TGTGCCAGCAGCTTTTCTGGGCGGGGTACCTACGAGCAGTACTTC.

The V and J genes are TRBV19 and TRBJ1-6; 7 positions agree with TRBD1. The germline gives CDR1 LNHDA, CDR2 SQIVND (reference sequence). The CDR3 is made up of 14 amino acids. Trimming cost V 7 bases and J 9 bases; bases outside gene matches: 9. Here the CDR3 reads CASKSGGSPSPLHF. The CDR3 DNA reads TGTGCCAGTAAATCAGGGGGTTCACCTTCACCCCTCCACTTT.

V and J are TRBV29-1 and TRBJ1-5; TRBD1 matches at 8 bases. The germline gives CDR1 SQVTM, CDR2 ANQGSEA. This CDR3 is 13 amino acids long. V dropped 5 bases and J dropped 6; count of bases not matched to a gene: 6. DNA of the CDR3: TGCAGCGTTTCGAGACAGGGGAGTCAGCCCCAGCATTTT. This sequence encodes CSVSRQGSQPQHF.

In this sample, this clone turned up once. The J gene is TRBJ1-2, the V gene TRBV15; TRBD1 is a possible D gene (5 bases). The CDR3 sequence is 12 residues long. With 0 bases removed from V and 12 bases from J, the gap between germline ends came to 11 bases. Germline values: CDR1 LNHNV, CDR2 YYDKDF (reference sequence). CDR3: CATSREPGTHTF. As DNA, the CDR3 is TGTGCCACCAGCAGAGAACCAGGGACTCACACCTTC.